The T cell receptor (beta chain) under discussion was sequenced for a study of blood T cell repertoires in COVID-19. CDR1 and CDR2 (germline): SGDLS, YYNGEE. The V and J ends lost 0 bases and 4 bases, in that order; junction bases with no gene match: 3. The CDR3 is made up of 15 amino acids. In the source study's methods: Reference gene primers were amplified, and this amplification served to estimate nucleated cell counts. TCRdb's copy holds only in-frame clones and misses some; the assay was immunoSEQ multiplex PCR. V and J calls plus clone size are reproduced from that table; the DNA served to infer D and trimming. The repertoire holds about 140,000 clones, with 70% to 90% as singletons.

The rearrangement joins TRBV9 to TRBJ2-1, with 8 nucleotides matching TRBD2. This sequence originates from a woman aged 55-70 years with acute or convalescent COVID-19. The sequenced sample was peripheral blood. The CDR3 DNA follows: TGTGCCAGCAGCGTAGTACTAGCGGAGTACAATGAGCAGTTCTTC. It codes for CASSVVLAEYNEQFF.